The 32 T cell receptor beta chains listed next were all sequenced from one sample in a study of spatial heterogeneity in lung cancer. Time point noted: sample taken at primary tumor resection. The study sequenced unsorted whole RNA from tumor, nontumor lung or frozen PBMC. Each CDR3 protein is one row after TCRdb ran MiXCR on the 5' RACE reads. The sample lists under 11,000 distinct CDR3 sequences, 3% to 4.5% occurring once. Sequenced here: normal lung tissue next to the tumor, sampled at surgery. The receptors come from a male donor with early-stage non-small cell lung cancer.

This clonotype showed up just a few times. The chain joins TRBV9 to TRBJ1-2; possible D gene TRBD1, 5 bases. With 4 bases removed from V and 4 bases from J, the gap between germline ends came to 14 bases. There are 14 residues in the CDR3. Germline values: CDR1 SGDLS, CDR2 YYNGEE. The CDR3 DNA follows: TGTGCCAGCAGCCCCTGGGGCCAGGTCTATGGCTACACCTTC. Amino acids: CASSPWGQVYGYTF.

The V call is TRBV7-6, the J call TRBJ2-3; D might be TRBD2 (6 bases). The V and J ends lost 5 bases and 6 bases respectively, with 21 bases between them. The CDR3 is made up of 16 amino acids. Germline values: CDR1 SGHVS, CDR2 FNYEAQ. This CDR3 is CASSVTGSWGVDTQYF. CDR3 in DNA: TGTGCCAGCAGCGTGACCGGGTCCTGGGGGGTTGATACGCAGTATTTT.

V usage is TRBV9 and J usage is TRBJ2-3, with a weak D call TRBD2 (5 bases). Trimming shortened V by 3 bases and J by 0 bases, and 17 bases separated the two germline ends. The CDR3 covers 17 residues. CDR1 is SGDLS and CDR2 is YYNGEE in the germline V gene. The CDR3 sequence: CASSAGWTSGSTDTQYF. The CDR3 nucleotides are TGTGCCAGCAGCGCAGGATGGACCAGCGGTAGCACAGATACGCAGTATTTT. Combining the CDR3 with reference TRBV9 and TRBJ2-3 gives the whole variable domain DSGVTQTPKHLITATGQRVTLRCSPRSGDLSVYWYQQSLDQGLQFLIQYYNGEERAKGNILERFSAQQFPDLHSELNLSSLELGDSALYFCASSAGWTSGSTDTQYFGPGTRLTVL.

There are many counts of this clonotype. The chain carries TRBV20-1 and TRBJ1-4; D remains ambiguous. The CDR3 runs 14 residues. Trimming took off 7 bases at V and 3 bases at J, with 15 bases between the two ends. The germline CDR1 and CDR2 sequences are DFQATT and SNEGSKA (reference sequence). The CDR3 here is CSVQTPAPNEKLFF. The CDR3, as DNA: TGCAGTGTTCAAACCCCTGCGCCTAATGAAAAACTGTTTTTT.

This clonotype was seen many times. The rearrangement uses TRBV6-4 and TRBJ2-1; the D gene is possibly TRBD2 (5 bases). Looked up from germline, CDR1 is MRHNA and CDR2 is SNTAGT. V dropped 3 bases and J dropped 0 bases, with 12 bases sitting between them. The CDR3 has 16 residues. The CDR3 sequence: CASSEVGGSSYNEQFF. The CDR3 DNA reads TGTGCCAGCAGTGAGGTAGGCGGGTCCTCCTACAATGAGCAGTTCTTC.

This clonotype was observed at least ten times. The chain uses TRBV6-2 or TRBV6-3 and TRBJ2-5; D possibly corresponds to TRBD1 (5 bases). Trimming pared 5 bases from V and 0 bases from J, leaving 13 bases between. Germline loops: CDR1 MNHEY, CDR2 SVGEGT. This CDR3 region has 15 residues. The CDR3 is CASSTPTEYQETQYF. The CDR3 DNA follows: TGTGCCAGCAGTACCCCGACAGAGTACCAAGAGACCCAGTACTTC.

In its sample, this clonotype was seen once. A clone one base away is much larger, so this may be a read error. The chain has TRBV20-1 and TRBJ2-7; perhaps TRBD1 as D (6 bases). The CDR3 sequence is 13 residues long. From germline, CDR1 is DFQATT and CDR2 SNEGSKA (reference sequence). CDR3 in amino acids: CSSRGGHFYEQYF. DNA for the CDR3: TGCAGTTCTAGAGGGGGACATTTCTACGAGCAGTACTTC.

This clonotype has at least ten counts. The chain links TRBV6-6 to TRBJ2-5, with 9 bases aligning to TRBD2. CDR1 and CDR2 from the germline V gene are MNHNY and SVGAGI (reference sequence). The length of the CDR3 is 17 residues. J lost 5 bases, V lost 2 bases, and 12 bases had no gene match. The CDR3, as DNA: TGTGCCAGCAGTTACGGCAGTAGCGGGAGCCTGAGGGAGACCCAGTACTTC. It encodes CASSYGSSGSLRETQYF.

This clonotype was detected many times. The CDR3 coding sequence is TGTGCCAGCAGGGCCTCTAGCGTCTCCTACAATGAGCAGTTCTTC. This codes for CASRASSVSYNEQFF. The V gene is TRBV11-2, the J gene TRBJ2-1; D perhaps matches TRBD2 (6 bases). Germline-derived CDR1 and CDR2 are SGHAT and FQNNGV. The V and J ends lost 6 bases and 0 bases respectively, with 12 bases between them. CDR3 length equals 15 residues.

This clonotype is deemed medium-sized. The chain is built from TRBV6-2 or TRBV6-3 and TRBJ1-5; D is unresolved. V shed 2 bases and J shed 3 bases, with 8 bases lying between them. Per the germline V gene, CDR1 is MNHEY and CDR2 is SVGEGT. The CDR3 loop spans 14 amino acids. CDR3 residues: CASSYAGNNQPQHF. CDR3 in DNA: TGTGCCAGCAGTTACGCGGGAAACAATCAGCCCCAGCATTTT.

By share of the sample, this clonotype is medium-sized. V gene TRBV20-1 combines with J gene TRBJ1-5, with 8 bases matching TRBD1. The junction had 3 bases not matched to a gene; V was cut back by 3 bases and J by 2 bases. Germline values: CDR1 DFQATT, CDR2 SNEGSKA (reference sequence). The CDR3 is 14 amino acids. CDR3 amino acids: CSARDRVRNQPQHF. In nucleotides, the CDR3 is TGCAGTGCTAGGGACAGGGTACGCAATCAGCCCCAGCATTTT.

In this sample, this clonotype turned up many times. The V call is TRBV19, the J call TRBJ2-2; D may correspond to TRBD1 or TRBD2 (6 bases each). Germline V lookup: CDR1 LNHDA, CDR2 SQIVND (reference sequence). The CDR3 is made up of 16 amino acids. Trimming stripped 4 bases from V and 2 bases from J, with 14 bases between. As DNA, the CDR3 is TGTGCCAGTAGTAGGAGGGGGGATTTTAACACCGGGGAGCTGTTTTTT. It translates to CASSRRGDFNTGELFF. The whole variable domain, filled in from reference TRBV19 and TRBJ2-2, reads DGGITQSPKYLFRKEGQNVTLSCEQNLNHDAMYWYRQDPGQGLRLIYYSQIVNDFQKGDIAEGYSVSREKKESFPLTVTSAQKNPTAFYLCASSRRGDFNTGELFFGEGSRLTVL.

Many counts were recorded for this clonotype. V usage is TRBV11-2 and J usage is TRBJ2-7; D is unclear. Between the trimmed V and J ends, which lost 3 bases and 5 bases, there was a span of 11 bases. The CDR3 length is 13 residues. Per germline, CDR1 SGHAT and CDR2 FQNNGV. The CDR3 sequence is CASSLGTRDEQYF. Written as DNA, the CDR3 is TGTGCCAGCAGCTTGGGTACCCGGGACGAGCAGTACTTC.

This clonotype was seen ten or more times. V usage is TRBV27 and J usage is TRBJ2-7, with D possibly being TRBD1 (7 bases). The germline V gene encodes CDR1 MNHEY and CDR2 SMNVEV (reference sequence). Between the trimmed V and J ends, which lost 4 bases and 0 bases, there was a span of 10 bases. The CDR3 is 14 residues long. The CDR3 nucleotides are TGTGCCAGCAGTTGGCGGGACAGCTCCTACGAGCAGTACTTC. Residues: CASSWRDSSYEQYF.

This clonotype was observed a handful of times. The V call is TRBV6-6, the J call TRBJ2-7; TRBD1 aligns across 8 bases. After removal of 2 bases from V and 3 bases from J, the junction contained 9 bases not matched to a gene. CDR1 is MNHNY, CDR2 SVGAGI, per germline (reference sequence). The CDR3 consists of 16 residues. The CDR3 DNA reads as TGTGCCAGCAGTTACGCGGCAGGGGGCCTCGGCTACGAGCAGTACTTC. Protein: CASSYAAGGLGYEQYF.

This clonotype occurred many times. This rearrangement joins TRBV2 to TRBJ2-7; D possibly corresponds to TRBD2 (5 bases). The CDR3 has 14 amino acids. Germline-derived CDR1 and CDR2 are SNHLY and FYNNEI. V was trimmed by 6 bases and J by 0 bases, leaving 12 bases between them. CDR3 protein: CASSAAERSYEQYF. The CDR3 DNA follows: TGTGCCAGCAGCGCAGCGGAGCGCTCCTACGAGCAGTACTTC.

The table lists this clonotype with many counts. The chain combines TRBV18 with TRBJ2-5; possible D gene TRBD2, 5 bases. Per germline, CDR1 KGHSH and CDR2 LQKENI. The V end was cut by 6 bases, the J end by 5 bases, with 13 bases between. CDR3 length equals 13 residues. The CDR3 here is CASSHGSGETQYF. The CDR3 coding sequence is TGTGCCAGCTCCCACGGATCGGGGGAGACCCAGTACTTC. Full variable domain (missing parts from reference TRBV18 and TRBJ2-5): NAGVMQNPRHLVRRRGQEARLRCSPMKGHSHVYWYRQLPEEGLKFMVYLQKENIIDESGMPKERFSAEFPKEGPSILRIQQVVRGDSAAYFCASSHGSGETQYFGPGTRLLVL.

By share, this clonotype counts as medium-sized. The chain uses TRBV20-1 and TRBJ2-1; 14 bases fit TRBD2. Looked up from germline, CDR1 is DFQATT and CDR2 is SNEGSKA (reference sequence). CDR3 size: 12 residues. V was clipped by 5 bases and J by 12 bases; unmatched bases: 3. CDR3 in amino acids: CSARLAGGPQFF. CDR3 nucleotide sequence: TGCAGTGCTCGACTAGCGGGAGGGCCGCAGTTCTTC.

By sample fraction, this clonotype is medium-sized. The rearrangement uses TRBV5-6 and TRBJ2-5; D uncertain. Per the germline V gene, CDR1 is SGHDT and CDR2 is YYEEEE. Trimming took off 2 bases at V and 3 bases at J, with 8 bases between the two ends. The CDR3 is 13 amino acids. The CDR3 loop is CASSFRGEETQYF. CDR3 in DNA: TGTGCCAGCAGCTTCCGCGGAGAAGAGACCCAGTACTTC.

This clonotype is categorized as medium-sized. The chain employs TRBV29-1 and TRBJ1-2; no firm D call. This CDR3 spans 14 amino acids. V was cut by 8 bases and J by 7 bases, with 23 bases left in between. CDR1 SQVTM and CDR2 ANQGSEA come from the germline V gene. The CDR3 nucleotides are TGCAGCTTTGGGTACCCGGGAGGAAGGAGTGGCTACACCTTC. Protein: CSFGYPGGRSGYTF.

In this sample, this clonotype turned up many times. The CDR3 here is CSARDESGLQPQHF. CDR3 DNA: TGCAGTGCTAGAGATGAGAGTGGTCTCCAGCCCCAGCATTTT. The rearrangement links TRBV20-1 to TRBJ1-5, with D unclear. Between the trimmed V and J ends, which lost 0 bases and 7 bases, there was a span of 13 bases. CDR1 and CDR2 from the germline V gene are DFQATT and SNEGSKA (reference sequence). The CDR3 loop spans 14 amino acids.

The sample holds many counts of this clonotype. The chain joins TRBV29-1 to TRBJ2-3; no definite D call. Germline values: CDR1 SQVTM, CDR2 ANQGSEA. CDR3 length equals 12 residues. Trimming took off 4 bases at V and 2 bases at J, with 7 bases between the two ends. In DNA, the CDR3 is TGCAGCGTTGCCCAGTCCACAGATACGCAGTATTTT. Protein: CSVAQSTDTQYF.

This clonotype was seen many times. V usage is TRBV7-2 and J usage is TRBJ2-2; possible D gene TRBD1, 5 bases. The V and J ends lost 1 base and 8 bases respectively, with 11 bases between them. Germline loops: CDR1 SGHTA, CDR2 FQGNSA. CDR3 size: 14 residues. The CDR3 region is CASSLGGPRGELFF. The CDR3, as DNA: TGTGCCAGCAGCTTAGGGGGCCCTCGAGGGGAGCTGTTTTTT. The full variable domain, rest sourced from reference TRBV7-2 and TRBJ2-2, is GAGVSQSPSNKVTEKGKDVELRCDPISGHTALYWYRQSLGQGLEFLIYFQGNSAPDKSGLPSDRFSAERTGGSVSTLTIQRTQQEDSAVYLCASSLGGPRGELFFGEGSRLTVL.

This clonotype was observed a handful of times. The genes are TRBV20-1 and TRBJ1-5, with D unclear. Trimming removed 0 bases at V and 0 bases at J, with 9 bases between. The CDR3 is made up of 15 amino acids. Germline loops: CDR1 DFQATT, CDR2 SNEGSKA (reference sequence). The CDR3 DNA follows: TGCAGTGCTAGAGATAAGACTACTAGCAATCAGCCCCAGCATTTT. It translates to CSARDKTTSNQPQHF.

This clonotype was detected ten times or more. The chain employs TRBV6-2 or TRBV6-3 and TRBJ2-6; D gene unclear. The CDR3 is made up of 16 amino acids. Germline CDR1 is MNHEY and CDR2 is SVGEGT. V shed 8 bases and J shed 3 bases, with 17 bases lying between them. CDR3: CASLLGRTSGANVLTF. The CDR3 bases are TGTGCCAGCCTGCTGGGAAGGACCAGTGGGGCCAACGTCCTGACTTTC.

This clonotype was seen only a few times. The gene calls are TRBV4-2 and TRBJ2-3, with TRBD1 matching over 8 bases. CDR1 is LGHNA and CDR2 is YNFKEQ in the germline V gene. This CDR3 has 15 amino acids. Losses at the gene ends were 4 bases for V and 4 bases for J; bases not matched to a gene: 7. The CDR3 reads CASSRGTGEADTQYF. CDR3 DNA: TGTGCCAGCAGCCGAGGGACAGGAGAAGCAGATACGCAGTATTTT.

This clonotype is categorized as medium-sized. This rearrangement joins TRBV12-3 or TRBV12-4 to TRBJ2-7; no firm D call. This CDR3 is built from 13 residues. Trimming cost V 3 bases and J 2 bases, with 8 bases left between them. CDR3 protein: CASSFALPYEQYF. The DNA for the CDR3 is TGTGCCAGCAGTTTCGCCCTACCCTACGAGCAGTACTTC.

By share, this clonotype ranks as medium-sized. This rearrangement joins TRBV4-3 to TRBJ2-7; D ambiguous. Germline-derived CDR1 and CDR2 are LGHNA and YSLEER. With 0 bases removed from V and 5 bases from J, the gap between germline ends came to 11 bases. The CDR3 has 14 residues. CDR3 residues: CASSQDMSWHEQYF. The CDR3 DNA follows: TGCGCCAGCAGCCAAGATATGAGCTGGCACGAGCAGTACTTC.

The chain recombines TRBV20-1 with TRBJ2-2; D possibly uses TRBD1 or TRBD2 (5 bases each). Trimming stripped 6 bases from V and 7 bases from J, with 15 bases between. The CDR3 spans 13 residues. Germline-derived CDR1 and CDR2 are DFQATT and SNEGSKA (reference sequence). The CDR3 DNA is TGCAGTGCAGACGAGGGGTGGAACGGGGAGCTGTTTTTT. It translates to CSADEGWNGELFF.

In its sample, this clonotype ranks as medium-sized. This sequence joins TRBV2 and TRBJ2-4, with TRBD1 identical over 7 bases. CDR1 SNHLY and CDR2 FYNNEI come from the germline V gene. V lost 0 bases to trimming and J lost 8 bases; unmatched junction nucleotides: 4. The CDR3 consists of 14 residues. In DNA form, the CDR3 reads TGTGCCAGCAGTGAAGCGCTTCAGGGGGACATTCAGTACTTC. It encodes CASSEALQGDIQYF.

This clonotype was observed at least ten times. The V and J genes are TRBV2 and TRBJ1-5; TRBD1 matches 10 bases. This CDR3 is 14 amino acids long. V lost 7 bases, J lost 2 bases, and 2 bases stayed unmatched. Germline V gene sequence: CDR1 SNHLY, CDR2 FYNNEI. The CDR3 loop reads CASMDRGGNQPQHF. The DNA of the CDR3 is TGTGCCAGCATGGACAGGGGGGGCAATCAGCCCCAGCATTTT.

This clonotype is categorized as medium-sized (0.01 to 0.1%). The CDR3 sequence: CASSLGGYQETQYF. The CDR3 DNA sequence: TGCGCCAGCAGCTTGGGGGGGTACCAAGAGACCCAGTACTTC. The V and J genes are TRBV5-1 and TRBJ2-5; perhaps D is TRBD1 or TRBD2 (5 bases each). From germline, CDR1 is SGHRS and CDR2 YFSETQ. The CDR3 totals 14 residues. V lost 0 bases to trimming and J lost 0 bases, with 6 bases between them. The full variable domain, its missing parts supplied by reference TRBV5-1 and TRBJ2-5, is KAGVTQTPRYLIKTRGQQVTLSCSPISGHRSVSWYQQTPGQGLQFLFEYFSETQRNKGNFPGRFSGRQFSNSRSEMNVSTLELGDSALYLCASSLGGYQETQYFGPGTRLLVL.